The clone carrying this TCR beta chain was detected a few times. No antigen is known for it. Germline assignment: CDR1 MNHEY and CDR2 SMNVEV (reference sequence). With 1 base removed from V and 9 bases from J, the gap between germline ends came to 13 bases. The CDR3 length is 14 residues. Memory CD4+ T cells were sorted as CD4+CD45RO+CD25- cells. Study findings and constraints: Larger-cohort validation covered only one TCR beta V-J rearrangement. Tumor memory CD4+ T cell TCR gene usage was found to cluster with blood and lymph node memory CD4+ cells and with lymph node naive CD4+ cells.

Constant-region reverse primers amplified full-length variable regions, followed by semi-nested Nested Universal Primer A PCR. TCRdb ran MiXCR on the 5' RACE reads and lists one entry per CDR3 protein. Found here are 35,000 to 50,000 distinct CDR3 sequences, approximately 31% of them singletons; the top ten hold more than 3.5%. The chain links TRBV27 to TRBJ2-1; D is perhaps TRBD1 or TRBD2 (5 bases each). This TCR came from a female donor with breast cancer. Material: tumor-infiltrating memory CD4+ T cells sorted from the breast tumor. Subset meaning: memory CD4+ T cells, CD4+CD45RO+CD25-. The DNA of the CDR3 is TGTGCCAGCAGTTTATTACCAGGGAGCCTTGAGCAGTTCTTC. Its translation is CASSLLPGSLEQFF.